This TCR beta chain was captured by sequencing in a study of T cell responses to AZD1222 COVID-19 vaccine. Produced via immunoSEQ multiplex PCR; TCRdb's table is partial and in-frame only. The sample has about 260,000 clones; 85% to 95% are singletons. CDR1 and CDR2 from the germline V gene are SGHTA and FQGNSA. The CDR3 has 14 residues. The trim removed 7 bases at V and 2 bases at J, leaving 2 bases unmatched. Points from the study as a whole: Repertoire sampling occurred only after the peak T cell response. The sample set comprised mostly white British donors with more females, and clonal diversity was possibly underestimated.

This clone is a singleton in its sample. Its cognate antigen is unknown. The TCR was taken from an adult in good health. The material was peripheral blood, obtained on day 0 of AZD1222 vaccination. The chain links TRBV7-2 to TRBJ1-1; 12 bases fit TRBD1. CDR3 bases: TGTGCCAGCACAGGGACAGGGGGCAACACTGAAGCTTTCTTT. This encodes CASTGTGGNTEAFF.